This T cell receptor beta chain was recovered during a study of blood T cells in healthy people across ages. Study-level findings and limits: PBMCs that were unsorted prevented a conclusive naive versus antigen-experienced comparison. Naive T cell percentage strongly correlated with TCR beta diversity.

Concerning this clonotype itself: The antigen remains undetermined.

The CDR3 contains 12 residues. V was trimmed by 8 bases and J by 1 base, leaving 6 bases between them. Germline V CDR1 and CDR2: MNHEY, SVGEGT. Using a J-beta primer mix together with a sample-barcoded 5' primer, a second PCR was run for roughly 7 to 11 cycles. TCRdb passed the 5' RACE reads through MiXCR, listing each CDR3 protein once. The sample has more than 800,000 distinct CDR3 sequences, more than 25% seen once; the top ten hold roughly 17%. Peripheral blood samples of 9 to 10 milliliters were drawn from each donor. The chain links TRBV6-2 or TRBV6-3 to TRBJ2-1; D not certain. The source material was blood. This TCR was recovered from an elderly woman in good health. CDR3 amino acids: CASRESYNEQFF. The CDR3 DNA reads TGTGCCAGCCGAGAATCCTACAATGAGCAGTTCTTC.